Included here is one T cell receptor (beta chain) sequence, with context. The sample originates from a study of blood T cell repertoires in COVID-19. On the study more broadly: T cells, B-cell-depleted T cells, or PBMCs supplied cDNA or gDNA.

Sequenced by immunoSEQ multiplex PCR; TCRdb stores in-frame clones only, minus some. Of some 150,000 clones listed, about 76% are singletons. The clonotype was recovered from an older woman with active or convalescent COVID-19. Sequencing input: peripheral blood.

The CDR3 DNA follows: TGTGCTAGTGGTTTGGCCACGGTTGATACCGCTGAGGCCAATGAGCAGTTCTTC. Protein product: CASGLATVDTAEANEQFF. This chain uses TRBV12-5 with TRBJ2-1; D unclear. This CDR3 spans 18 amino acids. V shed 1 base and J shed 6 bases, with 22 bases lying between them. Germline CDR1 and CDR2: LGHNT and FRNRAP.